This is a list of T cell receptor beta chains from one sample in a study of T cells in Graves' hyperthyroidism and ophthalmopathy. Using its own MiXCR run on the multiplex PCR reads, TCRdb lists one record per CDR3 protein. The sample yields around 270,000 distinct CDR3 sequences, roughly 20% seen once. The specimen sequenced was blood. The receptors here all came from a man in his forties or fifties with Graves' ophthalmopathy. CDR3s include the opening cysteine and the closing phenylalanine or tryptophan. Fields, in order: V gene, J gene, D gene, clone size, CDR3 protein, CDR3 DNA. The D gene is left open where the match is weak. Some rows mark clone size as missing; the rest say once, few, many or name a class of expanded clone.

>TRBV29-1|TRBJ2-3|-|-
CSVEERTGGTQYF
TGCAGCGTTGAAGAGAGGACCGGGGGCACGCAGTATTTT
>TRBV20-1|TRBJ2-3|-|many
CSASQPDTQYF
TGCAGTGCTAGCCAGCCAGATACGCAGTATTTT
>TRBV7-6|TRBJ2-5|-|-
CASSLAWSPGETQYF
TGTGCCAGCAGCTTAGCTTGGAGCCCCGGGGAGACCCAGTACTTC
>TRBV7-2|TRBJ2-7|TRBD2|many
CASSSGGRGEQYF
TGTGCCAGCAGCTCCGGCGGGAGAGGCGAGCAGTACTTC
>TRBV5-1|TRBJ2-7|-|many
CASSDSPGYEQYF
TGCGCCAGCAGCGACAGTCCCGGCTACGAGCAGTACTTC
>TRBV7-6|TRBJ1-3|TRBD1|-
CASSLVAGGEGNTIYF
TGTGCCAGCAGCTTAGTGGCAGGGGGCGAGGGAAACACCATATATTTT
>TRBV30|TRBJ1-1|-|many
CAWSVHGNTEAFF
TGTGCCTGGAGTGTACACGGGAACACTGAAGCTTTCTTT
>TRBV28|TRBJ1-5|-|many
CATKRSHSNQPQHF
TGTGCCACCAAAAGGTCTCATAGCAATCAGCCCCAGCATTTT
>TRBV2|TRBJ2-1|-|many
CASSPRGDEQFF
TGTGCCAGCAGTCCGAGGGGTGATGAGCAGTTCTTC
>TRBV9|TRBJ2-1|-|-
CASSVIGSSLNNEQFF
TGTGCCAGCAGCGTAATCGGGAGCTCGCTGAACAATGAGCAGTTCTTC
>TRBV5-1|TRBJ2-1|-|-
CASSLLGVSSYNEQFF
TGCGCCAGCAGCTTGCTTGGCGTGAGCTCCTACAATGAGCAGTTCTTC
>TRBV3-1|TRBJ2-7|-|many
CASSQGEVSGQYF
TGTGCCAGCAGCCAAGGGGAAGTATCTGGGCAGTACTTC
>TRBV28|TRBJ2-1|TRBD1|many
CASSLTGGATRNEQFF
TGTGCCAGCAGCCTGACAGGGGGCGCAACTAGGAATGAGCAGTTCTTC
>TRBV5-5|TRBJ2-7|-|many
CASSSRTGFAYEQYF
TGTGCCAGCAGCAGCCGAACAGGGTTCGCCTACGAGCAGTACTTC
>TRBV7-9|TRBJ1-4|TRBD1|-
CDSGQGSTNEKLFF
TGTGACAGCGGACAGGGCTCGACTAATGAAAAACTGTTTTTT
>TRBV30|TRBJ1-2|-|many
CAWRAPGRNYGYTF
TGTGCCTGGAGGGCCCCGGGACGGAACTATGGCTACACCTTC
>TRBV6-1|TRBJ2-7|-|-
CASSYSAYEQYF
TGTGCCAGCAGTTATAGCGCTTACGAGCAGTACTTC
>TRBV3-1|TRBJ2-1|-|many
CASSQDGLSEQFF
TGTGCCAGCAGCCAAGATGGGCTGAGTGAGCAGTTCTTC
>TRBV12-3/TRBV12-4|TRBJ2-4|-|many
CASSPTQGGAKNIQYF
TGTGCCAGCAGTCCGACACAGGGGGGGGCCAAAAACATTCAGTACTTC
>TRBV3-1|TRBJ2-2|TRBD2|-
CASSPGGARELFF
TGTGCCAGCAGCCCGGGAGGGGCCCGGGAGCTGTTTTTT
>TRBV19|TRBJ1-5|TRBD1|-
CASSTTWTGGVNQPQHF
TGTGCCAGTAGTACAACCTGGACAGGGGGCGTGAATCAGCCCCAGCATTTT
>TRBV14|TRBJ1-1|-|-
CASSQVGPNTEAFF
TGTGCCAGCAGCCAAGTAGGACCGAACACTGAAGCTTTCTTT
>TRBV20-1|TRBJ1-2|TRBD1|-
CSAAIPGQATYGYTF
TGCAGTGCTGCTATACCGGGACAGGCGACCTATGGCTACACCTTC
>TRBV11-2|TRBJ2-7|TRBD2|many
CASSFHRVAGDGEQYF
TGTGCCAGCAGCTTCCACAGAGTAGCGGGAGATGGCGAGCAGTACTTC
>TRBV20-1|TRBJ2-3|-|-
CSAFSGGGTDTQYF
TGCAGTGCCTTTAGCGGAGGGGGGACAGATACGCAGTATTTT
>TRBV6-1|TRBJ2-1|TRBD2|-
CASGHGTSDEQFF
TGTGCCAGCGGCCACGGGACTAGCGATGAGCAGTTCTTC
>TRBV20-1|TRBJ1-6|-|many
CSARDTGTRLWAPLHF
TGCAGTGCTAGAGACACCGGGACGCGTCTTTGGGCACCCCTCCACTTT
>TRBV29-1|TRBJ2-5|-|-
CSARAFSGETQYF
TGCAGCGCTCGGGCCTTTTCAGGAGAGACCCAGTACTTC
>TRBV25-1|TRBJ2-7|-|-
CASSEYPDSYEQYF
TGTGCCAGCAGTGAATATCCCGACAGCTACGAGCAGTACTTC
>TRBV30|TRBJ1-2|TRBD1|-
CAWSVGQGAYGYTF
TGTGCCTGGAGTGTAGGACAGGGTGCCTATGGCTACACCTTC
>TRBV3-1|TRBJ1-1|TRBD1|-
CASSLRDRGGTEAFF
TGTGCCAGCAGCCTCCGGGACAGGGGAGGCACTGAAGCTTTCTTT
>TRBV24-1|TRBJ2-1|TRBD2|-
CATSLGTSGVNEQFF
TGTGCCACCAGTCTGGGGACTAGCGGGGTCAATGAGCAGTTCTTC
>TRBV24-1|TRBJ1-1|-|-
CATRLGQYTEAFF
TGTGCCACCAGACTCGGACAGTACACTGAAGCTTTCTTT
>TRBV2|TRBJ2-7|TRBD2|few
CASSGLDGGDYEQYF
TGTGCCAGCAGCGGACTAGACGGCGGTGATTACGAGCAGTACTTC
>TRBV5-1|TRBJ2-1|TRBD2|many
CASSATLADSYNEQFF
TGCGCCAGCAGCGCGACCCTAGCGGACTCCTACAATGAGCAGTTCTTC